This T cell receptor beta chain was found in a study of blood T cell repertoires in COVID-19. In the study overall: Collection of acute and convalescent COVID-19 samples took place in the United States, Italy and Spain. Nucleic acid was either cDNA or gDNA, and it came from T cells, B-cell-depleted T cells, or PBMCs.

Germline V lookup: CDR1 SGHRS, CDR2 YFSETQ. Trimming took off 4 bases at V and 7 bases at J, with 8 bases between the two ends. The CDR3 covers 11 residues. Authors' methods: Estimation of nucleated cell counts was performed using reference gene primer amplification. Sequenced by immunoSEQ multiplex PCR; TCRdb stores in-frame clones only, minus some. That table gives V, J and clone size, and the DNA gave D and trimming. The data show about 150,000 clones, about 80% seen once. Only one count was recorded for this clone. This chain uses TRBV5-1 with TRBJ1-1; D gene ambiguous. Sequencing was done on a sample of peripheral blood. The receptor comes from a man between 70 and 80 years old with active or convalescent COVID-19. The CDR3 coding sequence is TGCGCCAGCAGCCTGGGCAGTGAAGCTTTCTTT. Translation: CASSLGSEAFF.